The rows below give T cell receptor beta chains drawn from one sample of a study of cytomegalovirus exposure and HLA in healthy donors. This table comes from immunoSEQ multiplex PCR, and its TCRdb copy is limited to in-frame clones, with some not included. The sample yields approximately 150,000 clones, approximately 71% seen once. Sequencing used PBMCs. Receptors originate from a man over 45 in good health and CMV-seronegative. The CDR3 runs from the conserved cysteine through the conserved F or W. A D gene is named only where the DNA matches it firmly. Some rows mark clone size as missing; the rest say once, few, many or name a class of expanded clone.

v_gene	d_gene	j_gene	abundance	CDR3aa	CDR3nt
TRBV7-9	-	TRBJ2-7	-	CASSFLTDSYEQYF	TGTGCCAGCAGCTTTTTGACAGACTCCTACGAGCAGTACTTC
TRBV7-3	TRBD1	TRBJ2-2	-	CASSPGTGPGELFF	TGTGCCAGCAGCCCCGGGACAGGGCCCGGGGAGCTGTTTTTT
TRBV6-5	TRBD1	TRBJ1-2	few	CASSYSGRGNGYTF	TGTGCCAGCAGTTACTCGGGCAGGGGGAATGGCTACACCTTC
TRBV28	-	TRBJ1-1	once	CASSPGYTEAFF	TGTGCCAGCAGCCCCGGGTACACTGAAGCTTTCTTT
TRBV4-2	-	TRBJ1-2	-	CASSQDNFPYGYTF	TGTGCCAGCAGCCAAGATAATTTTCCCTATGGCTACACCTTC
TRBV4-2	TRBD2	TRBJ2-5	few	CASSQGGGGETQYF	TGTGCCAGCAGCCAAGGTGGCGGGGGGGAGACCCAGTACTTC
TRBV5-6	TRBD2	TRBJ2-3	-	CASSLLLGEGDTQYF	TGTGCCAGCAGCTTGTTGCTCGGGGAGGGAGATACGCAGTATTTT
TRBV5-8	-	TRBJ1-5	few	CASSLRYTGLTSNQPQHF	TGTGCCAGCAGCTTGCGATATACAGGGTTAACTAGCAATCAGCCCCAGCATTTT
TRBV2	-	TRBJ1-2	-	CASSEPRSSNYGYTF	TGTGCCAGCAGTGAGCCCAGAAGTTCTAACTATGGCTACACCTTC
TRBV6-5	-	TRBJ2-2	-	CASSYGRVETGELFF	TGTGCCAGCAGTTATGGCAGGGTAGAGACCGGGGAGCTGTTTTTT
TRBV5-1	-	TRBJ1-3	-	CASSFNRGLGNTIYF	TGCGCCAGCAGCTTCAATCGGGGGTTGGGAAACACCATATATTTT
TRBV5-1	-	TRBJ1-2	-	CASSFERGTEGYTF	TGCGCCAGCAGCTTCGAGAGGGGGACGGAGGGCTACACCTTC
TRBV29-1	-	TRBJ2-5	once	CSAAGRSQETQYF	TGCAGCGCCGCGGGACGCTCACAAGAGACCCAGTACTTC
TRBV4-1	-	TRBJ2-5	-	CASSLGGGEETQYF	TGCGCCAGCAGCCTCGGTGGAGGGGAAGAGACCCAGTACTTC
TRBV5-1	-	TRBJ1-1	-	CASSLAGGSGTEAFF	TGCGCCAGCAGCTTGGCCGGGGGAAGTGGAACTGAAGCTTTCTTT
TRBV28	TRBD1	TRBJ1-2	-	CASSSWDRANYGYTF	TGTGCCAGCAGTTCTTGGGACAGGGCTAACTATGGCTACACCTTC
TRBV27	TRBD2	TRBJ2-7	-	CASSFNAGGYEQYF	TGTGCCAGCAGTTTCAATGCGGGGGGTTACGAGCAGTACTTC
TRBV5-1	-	TRBJ2-7	-	CASSPGQSSYEQYF	TGCGCCAGCAGCCCCGGACAGAGCTCCTACGAGCAGTACTTC
TRBV28	TRBD2	TRBJ2-4	-	CASRGGGARNIQYF	TGTGCCAGCAGAGGCGGGGGGGCCAGAAACATTCAGTACTTC
TRBV4-3	TRBD1	TRBJ2-2	once	CASSLTGTGGFGELFF	TGCGCCAGCAGCCTAACCGGGACAGGGGGATTCGGGGAGCTGTTTTTT
TRBV4-1	-	TRBJ1-1	-	CASSLGQLNTEAFF	TGCGCCAGCAGCCTAGGACAGCTGAACACTGAAGCTTTCTTT
TRBV7-9	TRBD1	TRBJ1-5	-	CASSVGTGGDQPQHF	TGTGCCAGCAGCGTCGGGACAGGGGGCGATCAGCCCCAGCATTTT
TRBV19	TRBD1	TRBJ2-1	few	CASSMGPGTGLEIF	TGTGCCAGTAGTATGGGCCCCGGGACAGGGTTAGAGATCTTC
TRBV7-9	TRBD2	TRBJ2-1	-	CASSLGGGGSYNEQFF	TGTGCCAGCAGCTTAGGCGGGGGGGGGTCCTACAATGAGCAGTTCTTC
TRBV29-1	TRBD1	TRBJ1-2	-	CSVGVGTGQGYTF	TGCAGCGTTGGCGTCGGGACAGGGCAGGGCTACACCTTC
TRBV6-5	-	TRBJ1-1	-	CASSLGGTSNTEAFF	TGTGCCAGCAGCCTCGGGGGGACATCGAACACTGAAGCTTTCTTT
TRBV2	-	TRBJ2-7	-	CASTLGLAGYEQYF	TGTGCCAGCACCCTGGGACTCGCGGGTTACGAGCAGTACTTC
TRBV11-3	-	TRBJ2-7	-	CASSSQRGEQYF	TGTGCCAGCAGCTCCCAACGGGGCGAGCAGTACTTC
TRBV5-4	TRBD1	TRBJ2-2	-	CASRAGQGAGELFF	TGTGCCAGCAGGGCGGGACAGGGGGCCGGGGAGCTGTTTTTT
TRBV6-4	TRBD1	TRBJ1-1	once	CASSVSDRGYTEAFF	TGTGCCAGCAGTGTCTCGGACAGGGGGTACACTGAAGCTTTCTTT
TRBV29-1	TRBD1	TRBJ1-2	-	CSVEGFGQDYGYTF	TGCAGCGTTGAAGGATTCGGACAGGACTATGGCTACACCTTC
TRBV7-2	-	TRBJ2-7	few	CASSWGGGSYEQYF	TGTGCCAGCAGCTGGGGAGGGGGCTCCTACGAGCAGTACTTC
TRBV4-1	TRBD2	TRBJ2-3	few	CASSNTLASDTQYF	TGCGCCAGCAGCAATACACTAGCGTCAGATACGCAGTATTTT
TRBV18	TRBD1	TRBJ2-7	few	CASSPSVTGTYEQYF	TGTGCCAGCTCACCCTCCGTGACAGGGACCTACGAGCAGTACTTC
TRBV7-2	-	TRBJ2-1	-	CASSLVGSGDEQFF	TGTGCCAGCAGCTTAGTTGGGAGCGGCGATGAGCAGTTCTTC
TRBV11-2	-	TRBJ2-5	-	CASSLAWLETQYF	TGTGCCAGCAGCTTAGCTTGGCTGGAGACCCAGTACTTC
TRBV11-2	-	TRBJ2-2	-	CASSGIAVNTGELFF	TGTGCCAGCAGCGGGATAGCGGTGAACACCGGGGAGCTGTTTTTT
TRBV5-1	TRBD1	TRBJ1-5	few	CASSPLPGGENQPQHF	TGCGCCAGCAGCCCGCTGCCAGGGGGCGAGAATCAGCCCCAGCATTTT
TRBV4-1	TRBD1	TRBJ2-3	-	CASSQPGQSSSTDTQYF	TGCGCCAGCAGCCAACCGGGACAGTCTTCTAGCACAGATACGCAGTATTTT
TRBV28	-	TRBJ2-3	-	CASCVAGRGTDTQYF	TGTGCCAGCTGCGTGGCTGGCAGGGGCACAGATACGCAGTATTTT
TRBV19	TRBD1	TRBJ2-7	-	CASSRQGAQYF	TGTGCCAGTAGCCGACAGGGTGCGCAGTACTTC
TRBV7-9	-	TRBJ1-2	-	CASSLDLGRTYGYTF	TGTGCCAGCAGCTTAGATCTGGGGCGTACCTATGGCTACACCTTC
TRBV11-2	-	TRBJ1-4	-	CASSLNTGSNEKLFF	TGTGCCAGCAGCTTAAATACAGGATCTAATGAAAAACTGTTTTTT
TRBV6-5	-	TRBJ1-1	-	CASNSGQIMNTEAFF	TGTGCCAGCAATTCCGGACAAATCATGAACACTGAAGCTTTCTTT
TRBV5-1	TRBD1	TRBJ1-1	-	CASSSNRGGMNTEAFF	TGCGCCAGCAGCTCCAACAGGGGTGGGATGAACACTGAAGCTTTCTTT
TRBV7-3	TRBD1	TRBJ2-7	-	CASSSTLDREPYEQYF	TGTGCCAGCAGCTCGACGTTGGACAGGGAACCCTACGAGCAGTACTTC
TRBV28	-	TRBJ1-2	once	CANNDSLANYGYTF	TGTGCCAACAACGACAGTCTAGCTAACTATGGCTACACCTTC
TRBV5-1	TRBD1	TRBJ1-4	few	CASSRRQGTSEKLFF	TGCGCCAGCAGCCGCAGACAGGGTACGAGTGAAAAACTGTTTTTT
TRBV9	TRBD1	TRBJ1-4	few	CASSVGGQVGEKLFF	TGTGCCAGCAGCGTAGGGGGACAGGTGGGGGAAAAACTGTTTTTT
TRBV6-6	TRBD1	TRBJ2-2	-	CASSPGTGGGELFF	TGTGCCAGCAGTCCCGGGACAGGAGGTGGGGAGCTGTTTTTT
TRBV13	TRBD1	TRBJ1-2	-	CASSRTGVVYGYTF	TGTGCCAGCAGCCGTACAGGGGTAGTCTATGGCTACACCTTC
TRBV28	TRBD1	TRBJ1-4	few	CASSFSQGAGKLFF	TGTGCCAGCAGTTTTTCCCAGGGGGCGGGAAAACTGTTTTTT
TRBV10-1	-	TRBJ1-1	-	CASSENYGAEAFF	TGCGCCAGCAGTGAGAACTACGGGGCTGAAGCTTTCTTT
TRBV6-1	TRBD1	TRBJ2-3	-	CASSEAGTGRNTQYF	TGTGCCAGCAGTGAAGCCGGGACAGGTCGGAATACGCAGTATTTT
TRBV9	-	TRBJ2-5	-	CASNQGQETQYF	TGTGCCAGCAATCAGGGGCAAGAGACCCAGTACTTC
TRBV19	-	TRBJ1-1	-	CASSLDRWTEAFF	TGTGCCAGTAGTCTCGACAGATGGACTGAAGCTTTCTTT
TRBV5-8	-	TRBJ1-6	-	CASSLSRVSYNSPLHF	TGTGCCAGCAGCTTGAGCAGGGTTTCCTATAATTCACCCCTCCACTTT